This T cell receptor beta chain appears in the sequencing data of a study of liver allograft versus peripheral blood T cells. Whole-study context: The authors compared T cell receptor repertoires in transplanted livers with those in the peripheral blood of recipients.

TCRdb independently ran MiXCR on the reads; one entry per CDR3 protein. The sample yields about 14,000 distinct CDR3 sequences, 20% seen once. This clonotype turned up a few times. Trimming cost V 3 bases and J 0 bases, with 15 bases left between them. Germline assignment: CDR1 DFQATT and CDR2 SNEGSKA (reference sequence). CDR3 size: 16 residues. The chain has TRBV20-1 and TRBJ1-3, with D perhaps TRBD1 (6 bases). This TCR was sampled from a human patient who had a liver transplant. Some T cells may originate from the graft donor. DNA for the CDR3: TGCAGTGCTAGGTACAGGGAGGACCACTCTGGAAACACCATATATTTT. Its protein is CSARYREDHSGNTIYF.